The TCR beta chain described here comes from a study of blood T cell repertoires in COVID-19. The V end was cut by 9 bases, the J end by 8 bases, with 14 bases between. Germline V gene data show CDR1 as SNHLY and CDR2 as FYNNEI. This CDR3 has 13 amino acids. This table comes from immunoSEQ multiplex PCR, and its TCRdb copy is limited to in-frame clones, with some not included. The profile shows 15,000 to 20,000 clones, over 75% of them singletons. The clonotype was recovered from a human donor in a cohort sampled during active COVID-19. The gene calls are TRBV2 and TRBJ1-6, with D maybe TRBD1 (5 bases). The source material was peripheral blood. This chain's CDR3 is CASDSWGDSPLHF. CDR3 sequence (DNA): TGTGCCAGTGACAGCTGGGGTGATTCACCCCTCCACTTT.